This T cell receptor beta chain came from a study of cytomegalovirus exposure and HLA in healthy donors. Study-wide results and caveats: TCR beta sequences reportedly predicted most subjects' HLA-A and HLA-B alleles accurately. HLA allele associations emerged for 16,951 TCR beta sequences in a later analysis, at 0.05 false discovery rate. The majority of CMV-associated TCR beta chains were reported as apparently HLA-restricted in a later analysis.

For this clone: What it recognizes is unknown.

The PCR used 60 Vbeta and 13 Jbeta primers. The data were produced by immunoSEQ multiplex PCR, yet TCRdb's version contains in-frame clones alone and is incomplete. Here the sample spans fewer than 250,000 clones, about 81% being singletons. Donors showed nominal health when sampled, although they likely had unrecorded immune exposures. Trimming at V came to 0 bases and at J to 8 bases, leaving 10 bases not matched to a gene. This CDR3 is 16 amino acids long. Per germline, CDR1 SGDLS and CDR2 YYNGEE. V is TRBV9 and J is TRBJ2-3, with 9 bases matching TRBD2. The receptor was derived from a man aged 25 to 45 in good health and CMV-seropositive. Input material: PBMCs. In nucleotides, the CDR3 is TGTGCCAGCAGCGTAGACACGGCGGGAGGGTCAGGTACGCAGTATTTT. Protein: CASSVDTAGGSGTQYF.